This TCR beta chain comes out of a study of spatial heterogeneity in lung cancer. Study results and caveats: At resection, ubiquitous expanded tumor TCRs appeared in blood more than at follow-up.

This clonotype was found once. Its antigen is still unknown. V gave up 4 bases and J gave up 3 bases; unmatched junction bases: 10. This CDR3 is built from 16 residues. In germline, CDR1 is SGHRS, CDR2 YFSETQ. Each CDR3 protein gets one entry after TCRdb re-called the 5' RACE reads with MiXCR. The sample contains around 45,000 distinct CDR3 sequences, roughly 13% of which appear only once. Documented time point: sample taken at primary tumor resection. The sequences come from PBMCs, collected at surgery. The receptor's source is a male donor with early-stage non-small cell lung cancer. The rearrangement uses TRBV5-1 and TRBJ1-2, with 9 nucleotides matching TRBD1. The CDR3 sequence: CASSLGQGRADYGYTF. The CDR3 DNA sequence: TGCGCCAGCAGCCTGGGACAGGGTAGGGCGGACTATGGCTACACCTTC.